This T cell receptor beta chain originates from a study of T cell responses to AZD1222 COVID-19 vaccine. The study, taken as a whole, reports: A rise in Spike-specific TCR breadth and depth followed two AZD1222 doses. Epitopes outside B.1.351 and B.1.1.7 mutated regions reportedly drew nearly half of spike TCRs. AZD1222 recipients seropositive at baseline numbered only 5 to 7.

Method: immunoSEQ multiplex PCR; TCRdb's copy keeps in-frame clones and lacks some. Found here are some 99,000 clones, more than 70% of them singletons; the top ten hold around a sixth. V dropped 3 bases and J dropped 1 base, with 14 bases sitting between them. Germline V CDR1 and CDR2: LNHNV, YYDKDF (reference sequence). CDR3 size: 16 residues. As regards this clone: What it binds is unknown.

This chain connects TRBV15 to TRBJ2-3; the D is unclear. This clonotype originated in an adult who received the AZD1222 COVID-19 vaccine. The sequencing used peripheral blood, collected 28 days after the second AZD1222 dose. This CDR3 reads CATSRGKGGRTDTQYF. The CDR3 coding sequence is TGTGCCACCAGCAGGGGAAAGGGCGGACGCACAGATACGCAGTATTTT.